The T cell receptor (beta chain) described here comes from a study of regulatory T cells in long-lasting Graves disease. Whole-study context: Graves' patients diagnosed newly had used antithyroid drugs under 3 months. Study-wide points: Thyroid tissue was not studied; only peripheral blood was.

Described time point: newly diagnosed GD, antithyroid drugs for less than 3 months. RNA isolated from PBMCs was used to make the TCR library. CDR3 size: 14 residues. Trimming left V 6 bases short and J 2 bases short, with 14 bases between. The authors built TCR beta libraries using iRepertoire HTBI primers and Arm-PCR of CDR3 regions. TCRdb independently ran MiXCR on the multiplex PCR reads; one entry per CDR3 protein. The data contain 440,000 or so distinct CDR3 sequences, about a sixth of them singletons. This clonotype was seen repeatedly, ten times or more. No antigen is known for it. The same specimen was also included in a second study, on T cells in Graves' hyperthyroidism and ophthalmopathy. That study adds: First-round RT-PCR of the TCR CDR3 relied on the HTBI primer set.

This rearrangement joins TRBV12-3 or TRBV12-4 to TRBJ2-7; possible D gene TRBD2, 6 bases. The sequence was obtained from a woman in her 30s with Graves disease. The material sequenced was peripheral blood mononuclear cells (PBMCs), taken at new diagnosis, from a patient treated with antithyroid drugs. Here the CDR3 DNA reads TGTGCCAGCAGCGGGGGATACCTAACCTACGAGCAGTACTTC. This translates into CASSGGYLTYEQYF.